This is a list of T cell receptor beta chains from one sample in a study of cytomegalovirus exposure and HLA in healthy donors. Some clones are missing from TCRdb's copy, which holds only in-frame ones; the method was immunoSEQ multiplex PCR. The data contain 150,000 to 200,000 clones, around 83% of them singletons. Sequences were obtained from PBMCs. The source is a woman aged 40 to 49 in good health and CMV-seronegative. The CDR3 runs from the conserved cysteine through the conserved F or W. A D gene is named only where the DNA matches it firmly. Only some rows state a clone size, as once, few, many or a class for expanded clones.

d_call	j_call	cdr3_length	clone_size	v_call	cdr3_nt	cdr3_aa
TRBD2	TRBJ2-1	15	once	TRBV7-2	TGTGCCAGCAGCTCTGGACTGCCGGGAGGGGATGAGCAGTTCTTC	CASSSGLPGGDEQFF
NA	TRBJ2-7	13	NA	TRBV2	TGTGCCAGCAGTGAAAGGTCGGGGAACGAGCAGTACTTC	CASSERSGNEQYF
TRBD1	TRBJ1-2	13	NA	TRBV25-1	TGTGCCAGCAGTGCCCCGGGACAGCTCGGCTACACCTTC	CASSAPGQLGYTF
NA	TRBJ2-7	15	NA	TRBV21-1	TGTGCCAGCAGCAAAGGATACCCTAGGACCTACGAGCAGTACTTC	CASSKGYPRTYEQYF
NA	TRBJ1-6	14	NA	TRBV6-1	TGTGCCAGCAGTGAATCTCACAGGGATTCACCCCTCCACTTT	CASSESHRDSPLHF
TRBD1	TRBJ1-2	14	NA	TRBV2	TGTGCCAGCACCGAACAGGGGAGAAGCTATGGCTACACCTTC	CASTEQGRSYGYTF
TRBD1	TRBJ2-3	12	NA	TRBV4-1	TGCGCCAGCAGCCAAGGACAGGGAACGCAGTATTTT	CASSQGQGTQYF
NA	TRBJ1-1	14	NA	TRBV5-4	TGTGCCAGCAGGTCCGAAGGGGGAGTGACTGAAGCTTTCTTT	CASRSEGGVTEAFF
NA	TRBJ1-2	13	NA	TRBV25-1	TGTGCCAGCAGTGATCAGGGAATGCGTGGCTACACCTTC	CASSDQGMRGYTF
NA	TRBJ2-1	14	NA	TRBV12-5	TGTGCTAGTGGTTTGGTACGAGGGGGCAATGAGCAGTTCTTC	CASGLVRGGNEQFF
NA	TRBJ1-1	16	NA	TRBV5-4	TGTGCCAGCAGCTTTTTAACAGGTACCGGGAACACTGAAGCTTTCTTT	CASSFLTGTGNTEAFF
NA	TRBJ1-3	15	NA	TRBV5-1	TGCGCCAGCAGCCACAACGGCGGTGATGGAAACACCATATATTTT	CASSHNGGDGNTIYF
NA	TRBJ1-1	16	NA	TRBV2	TGTGCCAGCAGTGAATCGGGACACGACATGAACACTGAAGCTTTCTTT	CASSESGHDMNTEAFF
TRBD2	TRBJ2-5	15	NA	TRBV13	TGTGCCAGCAGCCTCAAGGGCGGGAGGGGAGAGACCCAGTACTTC	CASSLKGGRGETQYF
NA	TRBJ2-7	14	once	TRBV30	TGTGCCTGGAGATCGGACAGTTACTCCTACGAGCAGTACTTC	CAWRSDSYSYEQYF
TRBD1	TRBJ1-2	16	few	TRBV28	TGTGCCAGCACCCTGGGACAGCTCCTAGCTAACTATGGCTACACCTTC	CASTLGQLLANYGYTF
NA	TRBJ2-7	17	NA	TRBV7-2	TGTGCCAGCAGCTTAGCTCGGTCTACATGGGCTCTCTACGAGCAGTACTTC	CASSLARSTWALYEQYF
NA	TRBJ2-6	16	few	TRBV11-2	TGTGCCAGCAGCTTGAGATACGTCGGTGGGGCCAACGTCCTGACTTTC	CASSLRYVGGANVLTF
NA	TRBJ2-7	14	NA	TRBV29-1	TGCAGCGTTGAAAGGGGGTCAGGTTCCTACGAGCAGTACTTC	CSVERGSGSYEQYF
TRBD1	TRBJ1-1	15	NA	TRBV5-1	TGCGCCAGCAGCACTAGCGACAGGGGGCGGACTGAAGCTTTCTTT	CASSTSDRGRTEAFF
NA	TRBJ1-5	14	NA	TRBV15	TGTGCCACCAGCAGAGATCAGGGGCTCCAGCCCCAGCATTTT	CATSRDQGLQPQHF
TRBD1	TRBJ1-1	13	NA	TRBV7-9	TGTGCCAGCAGCTTCGAGGACAGGGGACAAGCTTTCTTT	CASSFEDRGQAFF
NA	TRBJ1-4	14	NA	TRBV27	TGTGCCAGCAGGCCAGGGTGGGCTAATGAAAAACTGTTTTTT	CASRPGWANEKLFF
NA	TRBJ1-5	17	NA	TRBV21-1	TGTGCCAGCAGCAAAGAGACCGCGGTAGGGGGCCTGGAGCCCCAGCATTTT	CASSKETAVGGLEPQHF
NA	TRBJ1-3	14	NA	TRBV7-2	TGTGCCAGCAGCAATGGGAGAAATCGAAACACCATATATTTT	CASSNGRNRNTIYF
TRBD1	TRBJ1-2	16	NA	TRBV5-4	TGTGCCAGCACCCGGGCCGCGACAGGGGGCCTTGGTGGCTACACCTTC	CASTRAATGGLGGYTF
TRBD2	TRBJ2-1	14	NA	TRBV5-8	TGTGCCAGCACCGCGGGAGTCTTATACAATGAGCAGTTCTTC	CASTAGVLYNEQFF
NA	TRBJ1-1	11	NA	TRBV27	TGTGCCAGCAGTTCAGGGGCAGGAGCTTTCTTT	CASSSGAGAFF
TRBD1	TRBJ1-6	14	NA	TRBV7-3	TGTGCCAGCAGCTTCCAGGGGGCTGATTCACCCCTCCACTTT	CASSFQGADSPLHF
NA	TRBJ2-7	14	NA	TRBV7-2	TGTGCCAGCAGCCGGGGACAATCAGGTTACGAGCAGTACTTC	CASSRGQSGYEQYF
TRBD1	TRBJ1-2	13	NA	TRBV6-5	TGTGCCAGCAGTTCCAGGGGGCGGGGAGGCTACACCTTC	CASSSRGRGGYTF
TRBD2	TRBJ2-1	16	NA	TRBV11-1	TGTGCCAGCAGCGCTTCCGGGACTAGCGGGAGAGGGGAGCAGTTCTTC	CASSASGTSGRGEQFF
TRBD1	TRBJ2-3	19	NA	TRBV4-3	TGCGCCAGCAGCCAAGATCTTCTTGCCCAGACAGGGAGCACAGATACGCAGTATTTT	CASSQDLLAQTGSTDTQYF
NA	TRBJ2-7	15	NA	TRBV6-5	TGTGCCAGCAGTTACTCGTTAGGGGAAGACTACGAGCAGTACTTC	CASSYSLGEDYEQYF
TRBD1	TRBJ2-3	15	NA	TRBV7-7	TGTGCTAGCAGCCGTCAGACAGGGGATTGGGATACGCAGTATTTT	CASSRQTGDWDTQYF
TRBD1	TRBJ1-1	16	NA	TRBV18	TGTGCCAGCTCACCGCCCTTCGCTCAGGGGGATACTGAAGCTTTCTTT	CASSPPFAQGDTEAFF
TRBD2	TRBJ2-1	17	NA	TRBV6-4	TGTGCCAGCAGTGACGGGGATGTAGCGGGAAAACACAATGAGCAGTTCTTC	CASSDGDVAGKHNEQFF
NA	TRBJ1-2	12	NA	TRBV6-1	TGTGCCAGCAGTGATGGGGCTTATGGCTACACCTTC	CASSDGAYGYTF
NA	TRBJ2-6	18	NA	TRBV9	TGTGCCAGCAGCCCAGGGGGGCGTTCTACCTCTGGGGCCAACGTCCTGACTTTC	CASSPGGRSTSGANVLTF
NA	TRBJ1-5	13	NA	TRBV7-3	TGTGCCAGCAGCCTGGGCCTTAATCAGCCCCAGCATTTT	CASSLGLNQPQHF
NA	TRBJ1-5	13	NA	TRBV7-3	TGTGCCAGCAGCTTCGGACAGTATCAGCCCCAGCATTTT	CASSFGQYQPQHF